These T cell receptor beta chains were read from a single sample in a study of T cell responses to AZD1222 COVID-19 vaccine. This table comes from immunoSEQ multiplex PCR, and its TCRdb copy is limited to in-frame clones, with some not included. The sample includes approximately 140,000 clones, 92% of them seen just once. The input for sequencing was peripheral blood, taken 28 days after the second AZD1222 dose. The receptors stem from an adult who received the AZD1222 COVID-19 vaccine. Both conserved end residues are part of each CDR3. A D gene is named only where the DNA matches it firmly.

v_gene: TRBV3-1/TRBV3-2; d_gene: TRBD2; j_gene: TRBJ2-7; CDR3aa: CASSRLAGRASSYEQYF; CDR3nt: TGTGCCAGCAGCCGCCTAGCGGGGAGGGCTAGCTCCTACGAGCAGTACTTC
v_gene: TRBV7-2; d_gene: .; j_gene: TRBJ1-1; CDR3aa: CASSLEQGNTEAFF; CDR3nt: TGTGCCAGCAGCTTAGAACAGGGCAACACTGAAGCTTTCTTT
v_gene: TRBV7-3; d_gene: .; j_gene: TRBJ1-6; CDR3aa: CASSLTPGAGSPLHF; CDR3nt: TGTGCCAGCAGCTTAACCCCAGGGGCTGGGTCACCCCTCCACTTT
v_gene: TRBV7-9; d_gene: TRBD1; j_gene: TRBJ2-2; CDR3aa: CASSVGQGGPTGELFF; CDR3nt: TGTGCCAGCAGCGTAGGACAGGGAGGACCCACCGGGGAGCTGTTTTTT
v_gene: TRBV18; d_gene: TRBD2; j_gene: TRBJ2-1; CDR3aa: CASSPRDTLAGESYNEQFF; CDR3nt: TGTGCCAGCTCACCTCGGGACACTCTAGCGGGAGAGAGCTACAATGAGCAGTTCTTC
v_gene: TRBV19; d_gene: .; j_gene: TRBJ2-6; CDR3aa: CASSMLHSGANVLTF; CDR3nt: TGTGCCAGTAGTATGCTGCACTCTGGGGCCAACGTCCTGACTTTC
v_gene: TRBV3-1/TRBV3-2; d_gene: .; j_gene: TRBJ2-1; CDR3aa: CASSQGLGVHNEQFF; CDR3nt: TGTGCCAGCAGCCAGGGCCTCGGAGTCCACAATGAGCAGTTCTTC
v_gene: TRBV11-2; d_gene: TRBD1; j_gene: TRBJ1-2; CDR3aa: CASSSSSGTGVNGYTF; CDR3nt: TGTGCCAGCAGCTCCTCGTCTGGGACAGGGGTCAATGGCTACACCTTC
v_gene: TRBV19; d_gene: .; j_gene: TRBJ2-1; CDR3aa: CASSIEPYRMQFF; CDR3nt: TGTGCCAGTAGTATAGAGCCTTATAGGATGCAGTTCTTC
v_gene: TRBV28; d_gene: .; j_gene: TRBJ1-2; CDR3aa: CASSGQIYYGYTF; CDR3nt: TGTGCCAGCAGTGGCCAGATTTACTATGGCTACACCTTC
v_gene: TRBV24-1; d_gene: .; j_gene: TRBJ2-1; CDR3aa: CATSDSPGGAHNEQFF; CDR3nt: TGTGCCACCAGTGATTCTCCGGGCGGGGCCCACAATGAGCAGTTCTTC
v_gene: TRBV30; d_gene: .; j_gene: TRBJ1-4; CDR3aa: CAWSVRGGGVGEKLFF; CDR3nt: TGTGCCTGGAGTGTACGTGGTGGAGGGGTTGGTGAAAAACTGTTTTTT
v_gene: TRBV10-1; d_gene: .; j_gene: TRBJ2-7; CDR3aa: CASSGGLRYEQYF; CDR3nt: TGCGCCAGCAGTGGAGGGTTACGCTACGAGCAGTACTTC
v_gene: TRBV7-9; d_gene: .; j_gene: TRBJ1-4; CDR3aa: CASSLGVAEKLFF; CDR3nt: TGTGCCAGCAGCTTGGGGGTGGCTGAAAAACTGTTTTTT
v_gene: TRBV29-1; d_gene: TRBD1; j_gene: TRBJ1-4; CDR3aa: CSVDIDRGTTNEKLFF; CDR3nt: TGCAGCGTTGATATTGACAGGGGTACAACTAATGAAAAACTGTTTTTT
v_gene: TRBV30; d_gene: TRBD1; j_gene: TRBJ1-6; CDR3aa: CAWNNRGNSPLHF; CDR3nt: TGTGCCTGGAATAACAGGGGAAACTCACCCCTCCACTTT
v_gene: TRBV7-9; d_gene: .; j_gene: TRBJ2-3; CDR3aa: CASSPKDSSTDTQYF; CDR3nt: TGTGCCAGCAGCCCAAAAGACAGCAGCACAGATACGCAGTATTTT
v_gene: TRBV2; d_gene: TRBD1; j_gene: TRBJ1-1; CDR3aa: CASRTPGQGEVKRSEAFF; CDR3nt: TGTGCCAGCAGAACTCCGGGACAGGGGGAAGTAAAGAGGTCTGAAGCTTTCTTT
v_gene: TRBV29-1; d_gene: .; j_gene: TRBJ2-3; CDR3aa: CSVVDPSSTDTQYF; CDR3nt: TGCAGCGTTGTCGACCCGTCCAGCACAGATACGCAGTATTTT
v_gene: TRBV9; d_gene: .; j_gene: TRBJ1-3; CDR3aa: CASSPPGGESGNTIYF; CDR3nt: TGTGCCAGCAGCCCCCCTGGAGGGGAGTCTGGAAACACCATATATTTT
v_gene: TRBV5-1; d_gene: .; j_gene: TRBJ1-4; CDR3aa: CASSLTGPSPINEKLFF; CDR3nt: TGCGCCAGCAGCCTTACCGGGCCATCGCCGATCAATGAAAAACTGTTTTTT
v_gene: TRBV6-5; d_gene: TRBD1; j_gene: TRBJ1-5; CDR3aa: CASSYSGQGFNQPQHF; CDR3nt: TGTGCCAGCAGTTACTCGGGACAGGGTTTCAATCAGCCCCAGCATTTT
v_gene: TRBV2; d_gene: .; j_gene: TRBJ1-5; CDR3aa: CASSERTVSNQPQHF; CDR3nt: TGTGCCAGCAGTGAAAGGACGGTGAGCAATCAGCCCCAGCATTTT
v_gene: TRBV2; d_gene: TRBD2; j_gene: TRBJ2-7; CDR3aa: CASRLDLAGTYEQYF; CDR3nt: TGTGCCAGCAGACTGGATCTAGCGGGTACCTACGAGCAGTACTTC
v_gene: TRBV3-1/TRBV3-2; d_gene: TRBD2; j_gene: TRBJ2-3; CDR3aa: CASSQDFTGGHTDTQYF; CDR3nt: TGTGCCAGCAGCCAAGACTTCACGGGAGGTCACACAGATACGCAGTATTTT
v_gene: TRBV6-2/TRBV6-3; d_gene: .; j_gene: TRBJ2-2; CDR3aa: CASSRTAVTNTGELFF; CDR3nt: TGTGCCAGCAGTAGAACAGCGGTGACTAACACCGGGGAGCTGTTTTTT
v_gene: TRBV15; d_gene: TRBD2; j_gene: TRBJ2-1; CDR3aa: CATSPPTSDSSYNEQFF; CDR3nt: TGTGCCACCAGCCCTCCAACTAGCGATAGCTCCTACAATGAGCAGTTCTTC